One T cell receptor beta chain is described in this entry. Its antigen is as yet unknown. The source of the sample is a study of cytomegalovirus exposure and HLA in healthy donors. Study conclusions and caveats: A prior analysis recorded that most TCR beta V segments were productive about 87% or about 30% of the time. Immune exposure data for these donors was limited to CMV serostatus.

Both 60 Vbeta primers and 13 Jbeta primers went into the PCR. As originally analysed: A follow-up analysis tallied around 80 million unique TCR beta chains, roughly 11 million shared. Some clones are missing from TCRdb's copy, which holds only in-frame ones; the method was immunoSEQ multiplex PCR. The DNA was the basis for D and trimming; V, J and clone size are from that table. The sample contains 250,000 or so clones, around 90% of which appear only once. The CDR3 is 16 amino acids. V lost 1 base and J 4 bases, leaving 17 bases between the germline ends. From germline, CDR1 is SGHVS and CDR2 FQNEAQ.

The sample was PBMCs. The chain carries TRBV7-8 and TRBJ2-7, with TRBD2 as a possible D gene (6 bases). This TCR derives from a girl aged 2-10 years in good health and CMV-seronegative. The CDR3 reads CASSLVSGVSRYEQYF. The CDR3 bases are TGTGCCAGCAGCTTAGTTTCGGGGGTAAGCAGGTACGAGCAGTACTTC.